Below, 32 T cell receptor beta chains from the same sample are listed, as sequenced in a study of blood T cell repertoires in COVID-19. Measured with immunoSEQ multiplex PCR; TCRdb has only the in-frame clones, and not every one. The sample lists 60,000 to 65,000 clones, 60% to 85% seen once, with 32% in the top ten. The sample was peripheral blood. The receptor set was obtained from a human donor in a cohort sampled during active COVID-19.

The chain links TRBV28 to TRBJ2-7, with D perhaps matching TRBD1 (6 bases). CDR1 and CDR2 from the germline V gene are MDHEN and SYDVKM. CDR3 length: 13 residues. V gave up 6 bases and J gave up 3 bases, with 12 bases separating them. CDR3 nucleotides: TGTGCCAGCAGAGCCGACAGGTACTACGAGCAGTACTTC. Translating it yields CASRADRYYEQYF.

The CDR3 reads CASSYEGGAEAFF. CDR3 DNA: TGTGCCAGCAGTTACGAGGGAGGGGCTGAAGCTTTCTTT. This chain links TRBV6-5 with TRBJ1-1; TRBD1 might be the D (5 bases). Germline V gives CDR1 MNHEY, CDR2 SVGAGI. The V end lost 2 bases, the J end lost 6 bases, and 10 bases lay between the germline ends. This CDR3 spans 13 amino acids.

The chain joins TRBV7-2 to TRBJ1-3; D may be TRBD1 (5 bases). Germline V gene data show CDR1 as SGHTA and CDR2 as FQGNSA. CDR3 length equals 16 residues. The V and J ends lost 5 bases and 2 bases respectively, with 16 bases between them. CDR3 sequence: CASSPQGTKAGNTIYF. The CDR3 DNA reads TGTGCCAGCAGCCCCCAGGGCACAAAGGCTGGAAACACCATATATTTT.

This clone has just a few counts. The chain links TRBV7-2 to TRBJ2-1; the match to TRBD2 covers 11 bases. The CDR3 is 15 amino acids. Trimming took 4 bases from V and 9 from J; bases not matched to a gene: 8. Germline loops: CDR1 SGHTA, CDR2 FQGNSA. CDR3 loop: CASSSASGRSGEQFF. CDR3 in DNA: TGTGCCAGCAGCTCGGCTAGCGGGAGGTCCGGTGAGCAGTTCTTC.

This chain links TRBV14 with TRBJ2-1, with a tentative D call TRBD2 (5 bases). CDR1 and CDR2 (germline): SGHDN, FVKESK. This CDR3 has 20 amino acids. Deletions cut 4 bases from V and 0 bases from J, with 25 bases between. The CDR3 loop reads CASSPSWRLEPGSSYNEQFF. CDR3 sequence (DNA): TGTGCCAGCAGCCCTTCCTGGCGACTTGAACCGGGATCCTCCTACAATGAGCAGTTCTTC. Full variable domain (remainder filled in from reference TRBV14 and TRBJ2-1): EAGVTQFPSHSVIEKGQTVTLRCDPISGHDNLYWYRRVMGKEIKFLLHFVKESKQDESGMPNNRFLAERTGGTYSTLKVQPAELEDSGVYFCASSPSWRLEPGSSYNEQFFGPGTRLTVL.

The chain uses TRBV7-9 and TRBJ2-7; 7 bases line up with TRBD2. The CDR3 has 15 residues. Per the germline V gene, CDR1 is SEHNR and CDR2 is FQNEAQ (reference sequence). V was clipped by 5 bases and J by 2 bases; unmatched bases: 9. CDR3 in DNA: TGTGCCAGCAGCCGGGGCGGGGGTAGCCCCTACGAGCAGTACTTC. Protein product: CASSRGGGSPYEQYF. The complete variable domain, with remaining parts taken from reference TRBV7-9 and TRBJ2-7, reads DTGVSQNPRHKITKRGQNVTFRCDPISEHNRLYWYRQTLGQGPEFLTYFQNEAQLEKSRLLSDRFSAERPKGSFSTLEIQRTEQGDSAMYLCASSRGGGSPYEQYFGPGTRLTVT.

This chain links TRBV5-1 with TRBJ2-7; 11 nucleotides align to TRBD2. There are 15 residues in the CDR3. Germline V lookup: CDR1 SGHRS, CDR2 YFSETQ. Trimming cost V 3 bases and J 2 bases; bases outside gene matches: 4. Written as DNA, the CDR3 is TGCGCCAGCAGCTGGGCGACTAGCGGGACCTACGAGCAGTACTTC. As protein: CASSWATSGTYEQYF.

This sequence joins TRBV19 and TRBJ1-1; 8 positions match TRBD1. Germline CDR1 and CDR2: LNHDA and SQIVND (reference sequence). The CDR3 spans 13 residues. The V gene end was trimmed by 5 bases and the J gene end by 11 bases; junction bases not matched to a gene: 10. Here the CDR3 DNA reads TGTGCCAGTAGTTCGGACAGGGCGAAACGGGCTTTCTTT. Its translation is CASSSDRAKRAFF. The whole variable domain, remainder taken from reference TRBV19 and TRBJ1-1, is DGGITQSPKYLFRKEGQNVTLSCEQNLNHDAMYWYRQDPGQGLRLIYYSQIVNDFQKGDIAEGYSVSREKKESFPLTVTSAQKNPTAFYLCASSSDRAKRAFFGQGTRLTVV.

This clone was picked up a small number of times. A read error may account for a junction end that differs from germline. The chain uses TRBV3-1 (or the pseudogene TRBV3-2) and TRBJ1-1; possibly TRBD1 for D (5 bases). CDR3 length equals 16 residues. The germline V gene has CDR1 LGHDT and CDR2 YNNKEL (reference sequence). CDR3 amino acids: CASSNPGGGRNTEAFF. In DNA, the CDR3 is TGTGCCAGCAGCAATCCCGGGGGAGGCCGTAACACGGAAGCTTTCTTT.

The chain carries TRBV7-8 and TRBJ2-5; a possible D gene is TRBD2 (6 bases). Trimming shortened V by 1 base and J by 4 bases, and 13 bases separated the two germline ends. CDR3 length equals 15 residues. CDR1 SGHVS and CDR2 FQNEAQ come from the germline V gene. CDR3 in DNA: TGTGCCAGCAGCTTAGTGCGGGGAATGAGAGAGACCCAGTACTTC. This encodes CASSLVRGMRETQYF.

The genes are TRBV6-5 and TRBJ2-1, with 10 bases matching TRBD2. V shed 0 bases, J shed 4 bases, and the junction held 3 bases outside the gene matches. This CDR3 has 16 amino acids. Per germline, CDR1 MNHEY and CDR2 SVGAGI. CDR3 in DNA: TGTGCCAGCAGTTACTCCAGCGGGGGGGCATACAATGAGCAGTTCTTC. This sequence encodes CASSYSSGGAYNEQFF.

This clone was seen more than once but under ten times. This chain uses TRBV5-1 with TRBJ1-1; TRBD1 agrees at 8 bases. This CDR3 is 12 amino acids long. The germline V gene encodes CDR1 SGHRS and CDR2 YFSETQ. With V trimmed by 5 bases and J by 3 bases, 0 bases remained unmatched. DNA for the CDR3: TGCGCCAGCAGGGGACAGGACACTGAAGCTTTCTTT. Translation gives CASRGQDTEAFF.

The chain links TRBV29-1 to TRBJ2-7; the match to TRBD1 covers 8 bases. Germline trimming cut 5 bases from V and 1 base from J; bases unmatched to any gene: 10. From germline, CDR1 is SQVTM and CDR2 ANQGSEA. There are 15 residues in the CDR3. CDR3 amino acids: CSVPMPGQESYEQYF. The CDR3 DNA sequence: TGCAGCGTTCCTATGCCGGGACAGGAGTCCTACGAGCAGTACTTC.

This clone was detected once. The CDR3 DNA follows: TGTGCCAGCAGCCAGACTAGCGGCACAGATACGCAGTATTTT. The encoded protein is CASSQTSGTDTQYF. V is TRBV6-6 and J is TRBJ2-3, with TRBD2 identical over 8 bases. CDR1 MNHNY and CDR2 SVGAGI come from the germline V gene (reference sequence). This CDR3 has 14 amino acids. The V segment lost 6 bases and the J segment 1 base; nucleotides outside the gene matches: 3.

The chain carries TRBV7-9 and TRBJ2-7; the match to TRBD2 covers 12 bases. CDR1 is SEHNR and CDR2 is FQNEAQ in the germline V gene (reference sequence). The CDR3 has 15 residues. The J segment lost 5 bases and the V segment lost 5 bases, leaving 7 bases of the junction unmatched. CDR3 DNA sequence: TGTGCCAGCAGCCACGCACTAGCGGGGGGAAACGAGCAGTACTTC. Protein product: CASSHALAGGNEQYF.

This clone was seen just once. The chain carries TRBV7-2 and TRBJ1-1; 8 nucleotides align to TRBD1. CDR3 length: 15 amino acids. Germline trimming cut 4 bases from V and 4 bases from J; bases unmatched to any gene: 8. From germline, CDR1 is SGHTA and CDR2 FQGNSA. The CDR3 region is CASSYRTGWATEAFF. The CDR3 DNA follows: TGTGCCAGCAGCTATCGGACAGGGTGGGCCACTGAAGCTTTCTTT.

This sequence joins TRBV11-2 and TRBJ2-1; no clear D. The germline V gene encodes CDR1 SGHAT and CDR2 FQNNGV. Trimming shortened V by 5 bases and J by 2 bases, and 16 bases separated the two germline ends. The CDR3 has 16 residues. As DNA, the CDR3 is TGTGCCAGCAGCCCCAGTTCCCCCGAGGCCTACAATGAGCAGTTCTTC. This translates into CASSPSSPEAYNEQFF.

In DNA form, the CDR3 reads TGTGCCAGCAGCTCGAGGGGACTAGCGGGAGGATCGGACTACGAGCAGTACTTC. Translated, it gives CASSSRGLAGGSDYEQYF. The chain has TRBV13 and TRBJ2-7; 15 nucleotides align to TRBD2. The germline CDR1 and CDR2 sequences are PRHDT and FYEKMQ (reference sequence). J gave up 3 bases and V 4 bases, and 10 bases lay outside the gene matches. The CDR3 is 18 amino acids.

The chain has TRBV5-1 and TRBJ2-1; 9 bases align to TRBD1. Germline lookup yields CDR1 SGHRS and CDR2 YFSETQ. The CDR3 totals 16 residues. V trimming: 3 bases; J trimming: 4 bases; junction bases outside the gene matches: 8. As DNA, the CDR3 is TGCGCCAGCAGCTCAGGGGGGACAGGGTCATACAATGAGCAGTTCTTC. Translating it yields CASSSGGTGSYNEQFF.

This sequence joins TRBV7-8 and TRBJ1-2, with D unclear. Germline V gives CDR1 SGHVS, CDR2 FQNEAQ. V was clipped by 0 bases and J by 0 bases, with 5 bases between them. The CDR3 is made up of 14 amino acids. CDR3 region: CASSLATANYGYTF. CDR3 sequence (DNA): TGTGCCAGCAGCTTAGCTACGGCTAACTATGGCTACACCTTC.

This rearrangement joins TRBV6-5 to TRBJ1-1; 7 nucleotides match TRBD1. In germline, CDR1 is MNHEY, CDR2 SVGAGI. CDR3 length: 13 residues. After removal of 7 bases from V and 5 bases from J, the junction contained 7 bases not matched to a gene. In DNA form, the CDR3 reads TGTGCCAGCAAGAACAGGGGAGGTACTGAAGCTTTCTTT. Residues: CASKNRGGTEAFF.

The V and J genes are TRBV28 and TRBJ1-3, with a weak D call TRBD1 (6 bases). This CDR3 is 13 amino acids long. Trimming removed 6 bases from V and 1 base from J, with 7 bases in between. Per the germline V gene, CDR1 is MDHEN and CDR2 is SYDVKM. The CDR3 sequence: CASSTGSGNTIYF. For the CDR3, the DNA is TGTGCCAGCAGCACAGGGTCTGGAAACACCATATATTTT.

The CDR3 spells CASSLSPTYEQYF. The CDR3 nucleotides read TGTGCCAGCAGTCTTAGTCCGACCTACGAGCAGTACTTC. V and J are TRBV27 and TRBJ2-7, with unresolved D. V lost 5 bases to trimming and J lost 2 bases, with 10 bases between them. Per the germline V gene, CDR1 is MNHEY and CDR2 is SMNVEV (reference sequence). CDR3 length equals 13 residues.

CDR3 bases: TGTGCCATTGGGACAGGGGAAGGACTAGCGGCCGGCGAGCAGTACTTC. Translating it yields CAIGTGEGLAAGEQYF. The chain carries TRBV10-3 and TRBJ2-7; D possibly matches TRBD1 or TRBD2 (10 bases each). CDR1 is ENHRY, CDR2 SYGVKD, per germline. V shed 9 bases and J shed 6 bases, with 27 bases lying between them. There are 16 residues in the CDR3.

This clone was seen a handful of times. The V gene is TRBV7-9, the J gene TRBJ1-6; D possibly corresponds to TRBD1 (5 bases). The CDR3 consists of 15 residues. V was cut by 6 bases and J by 9 bases, with 18 bases left in between. From germline, CDR1 is SEHNR and CDR2 FQNEAQ (reference sequence). CDR3 loop: CASSRSGGWVSPLHF. The CDR3 coding sequence is TGTGCCAGCAGTCGCTCGGGGGGATGGGTTTCACCCCTCCACTTT.

The chain links TRBV11-2 to TRBJ2-5; 7 bases map to TRBD2. Germline V CDR1 and CDR2: SGHAT, FQNNGV. The V gene end was trimmed by 6 bases and the J gene end by 2 bases; junction bases not matched to a gene: 9. This CDR3 contains 15 residues. The CDR3 sequence: CASSSSGAPQETQYF. The CDR3 DNA is TGTGCCAGCAGTTCCAGCGGGGCCCCGCAAGAGACCCAGTACTTC. The entire variable domain, with the rest obtained from reference TRBV11-2 and TRBJ2-5, is as follows: EAGVAQSPRYKIIEKRQSVAFWCNPISGHATLYWYQQILGQGPKLLIQFQNNGVVDDSQLPKDRFSAERLKGVDSTLKIQPAKLEDSAVYLCASSSSGAPQETQYFGPGTRLLVL.

The chain uses TRBV6-1 and TRBJ2-5, with 7 bases matching TRBD1. After removal of 2 bases from V and 4 bases from J, the junction contained 7 bases not matched to a gene. CDR1 and CDR2 from the germline V gene are MNHNS and SASEGT. The CDR3 loop spans 15 amino acids. The CDR3 nucleotides read TGTGCCAGCAGTGAACGGTCAGGGGGAAGAGAGACCCAGTACTTC. Its translation: CASSERSGGRETQYF.

V gene TRBV6-1 combines with J gene TRBJ2-1; D may be TRBD1 (6 bases). V was pared by 2 bases and J by 0 bases, with 14 bases between. This CDR3 has 17 residues. Germline CDR1 reads MNHNS; CDR2 reads SASEGT. Here the CDR3 DNA reads TGTGCCAGCAGTGAAAGAACGACAGGAACCTCCTACAATGAGCAGTTCTTC. Translated, it gives CASSERTTGTSYNEQFF.

This chain's CDR3 is CASADRGFGQPQHF. In nucleotides, the CDR3 is TGTGCCAGTGCCGACAGGGGCTTTGGTCAGCCCCAGCATTTT. This chain joins TRBV19 and TRBJ1-5; 8 bases fit TRBD1. J was trimmed by 6 bases and V by 8 bases; bases with no gene match: 9. Germline-derived CDR1 and CDR2 are LNHDA and SQIVND (reference sequence). The CDR3 contains 14 residues. Together with reference TRBV19 and TRBJ1-5, the CDR3 gives the full variable domain: DGGITQSPKYLFRKEGQNVTLSCEQNLNHDAMYWYRQDPGQGLRLIYYSQIVNDFQKGDIAEGYSVSREKKESFPLTVTSAQKNPTAFYLCASADRGFGQPQHFGDGTRLSIL.

The chain is built from TRBV7-8 and TRBJ1-4, with D maybe TRBD1 (6 bases). The CDR3 totals 15 residues. Germline CDR1 and CDR2: SGHVS and FQNEAQ. V shed 2 bases and J shed 8 bases, with 15 bases lying between them. CDR3 coding DNA: TGTGCCAGCAGCTTAATGACAGGTGGTAGGGAAAAACTGTTTTTT. This codes for CASSLMTGGREKLFF. Drawing the rest from reference TRBV7-8 and TRBJ1-4, the complete variable domain is GAGVSQSPRYKVAKRGQDVALRCDPISGHVSLFWYQQALGQGPEFLTYFQNEAQLDKSGLPSDRFFAERPEGSVSTLKIQRTQQEDSAVYLCASSLMTGGREKLFFGSGTQLSVL.

The rearrangement links TRBV5-1 to TRBJ1-6; no definite D call. Germline CDR1 reads SGHRS; CDR2 reads YFSETQ. Trimming stripped 4 bases from V and 7 bases from J, with 15 bases between. The CDR3 spans 15 residues. CDR3 residues: CASSAQAPRNSPLHF. The CDR3 DNA reads TGCGCCAGCAGCGCGCAAGCACCGCGGAATTCACCCCTCCACTTT.

The rearrangement uses TRBV29-1 and TRBJ1-2; 7 bases align to TRBD1. Germline trimming cut 6 bases from V and 8 bases from J; bases unmatched to any gene: 12. Germline CDR1 is SQVTM and CDR2 is ANQGSEA. CDR3 length: 13 amino acids. CDR3 protein: CSVLSQGRSGYTF. DNA of the CDR3: TGCAGCGTCCTATCACAGGGGCGAAGCGGCTACACCTTC.